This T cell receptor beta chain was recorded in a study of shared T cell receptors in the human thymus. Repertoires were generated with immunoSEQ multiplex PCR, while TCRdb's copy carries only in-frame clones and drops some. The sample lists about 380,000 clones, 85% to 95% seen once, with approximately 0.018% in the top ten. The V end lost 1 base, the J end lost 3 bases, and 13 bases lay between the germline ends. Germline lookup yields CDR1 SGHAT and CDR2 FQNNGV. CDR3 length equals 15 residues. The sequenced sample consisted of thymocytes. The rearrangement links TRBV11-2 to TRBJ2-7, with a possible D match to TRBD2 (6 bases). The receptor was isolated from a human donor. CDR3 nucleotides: TGTGCCAGCAGCTTAGCGGGAGCGATCATCTACGAGCAGTACTTC. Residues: CASSLAGAIIYEQYF.